The 10 T cell receptor beta chains listed next were all sequenced from one sample in a study of T-cell reconstitution after alpha-beta-depleted transplantation in children. For TCRbeta, the library was prepared with unique molecular identifiers. MiXCR, applied by TCRdb to the PCR reads, yields one record per CDR3 protein. This table has 300,000 to 400,000 distinct CDR3 sequences, roughly 13% appearing once. The sequencing used PBMCs, collected from the stem cell graft. Receptor source: a human donor who donated a stem cell graft to a child with Fanconi anemia.

This clonotype was seen a handful of times. V usage is TRBV2 and J usage is TRBJ1-1; possibly TRBD1 for D (5 bases). Between the trimmed V and J ends, which lost 3 bases and 4 bases, there was a span of 15 bases. CDR3 length equals 15 residues. Germline CDR1 reads SNHLY; CDR2 reads FYNNEI. The CDR3 coding sequence is TGTGCCAGCAGTGATTCGGGGCGGCTCCGCACTGAAGCTTTCTTT. Its translation: CASSDSGRLRTEAFF.

This clonotype was recorded at least ten times. The chain joins TRBV5-1 to TRBJ2-5; weak D call: TRBD2 (5 bases). CDR3 size: 15 residues. The germline CDR1 and CDR2 sequences are SGHRS and YFSETQ. The ends were cut back, 0 bases at V and 0 bases at J, with 9 bases in the middle. The CDR3 sequence: CASSLDGVDQETQYF. The CDR3 bases are TGCGCCAGCAGCTTGGACGGGGTGGACCAAGAGACCCAGTACTTC.

This sequence joins TRBV6-2 or TRBV6-3 and TRBJ2-2; 10 bases are shared with TRBD1. Germline V lookup: CDR1 MNHEY, CDR2 SVGEGT. The V and J ends lost 7 bases and 5 bases, in that order; junction bases with no gene match: 10. The CDR3 runs to 16 residues. CDR3 region: CASIRRQDRGTGELFF. DNA for the CDR3: TGTGCCAGCATCCGTCGTCAGGACAGGGGGACCGGGGAGCTGTTTTTT.

The sample holds a few counts of this clonotype. The gene calls are TRBV18 and TRBJ1-1; 7 bases agree with TRBD1. The CDR3 loop spans 14 amino acids. The germline gives CDR1 KGHSH, CDR2 LQKENI. With V trimmed by 0 bases and J by 4 bases, 2 bases remained unmatched. CDR3 amino acids: CASSPPDRATEAFF. CDR3 DNA: TGTGCCAGCTCACCACCTGACAGGGCCACTGAAGCTTTCTTT.

The chain uses TRBV28 and TRBJ1-5; D remains ambiguous. Trimming took 1 base from V and 4 from J, leaving 11 bases between them. CDR3 length: 15 residues. Germline CDR1 is MDHEN and CDR2 is SYDVKM. The CDR3 DNA follows: TGTGCCAGCAGTTTATTAATCGGTCCTAATCAGCCCCAGCATTTT. This encodes CASSLLIGPNQPQHF.

This clonotype was seen a few times. The chain recombines TRBV7-2 with TRBJ1-2, with a tentative D call TRBD1 (6 bases). V lost 6 bases and J 2 bases, leaving 10 bases between the germline ends. Per germline, CDR1 SGHTA and CDR2 FQGNSA. The CDR3 runs 13 residues. Written as DNA, the CDR3 is TGTGCCAGCAGACCGGACAGAAACTATGGCTACACCTTC. Protein sequence: CASRPDRNYGYTF.

This clonotype has just a few counts. The rearrangement uses TRBV18 and TRBJ2-7; 8 nucleotides align to TRBD1. The junction had 4 bases not matched to a gene; V was cut back by 3 bases and J by 3 bases. The CDR3 sequence is 14 residues long. The V gene's germline CDR1 is KGHSH and CDR2 LQKENI. The CDR3 loop is CASSPLGQGYEQYF. The DNA for the CDR3 is TGTGCCAGCTCACCCTTAGGACAGGGCTACGAGCAGTACTTC.

This clonotype was seen only a few times. The CDR3 DNA reads as TGTGCCACGACTAGCGGGGGTTTCTCGAACACCGGGGAGCTGTTTTTT. It specifies CATTSGGFSNTGELFF. The genes are TRBV10-3 and TRBJ2-2; 12 bases map to TRBD2. Germline V gene sequence: CDR1 ENHRY, CDR2 SYGVKD. The CDR3 is 16 residues long. V was clipped by 10 bases and J by 0 bases; unmatched bases: 6.

This clonotype was picked up a small number of times. The V call is TRBV10-3, the J call TRBJ2-3; TRBD2 matches at 12 bases. Trimming took 2 bases from V and 6 from J; bases not matched to a gene: 12. Germline loops: CDR1 ENHRY, CDR2 SYGVKD. CDR3 length: 18 amino acids. CDR3: CAISEPRLAGEKGDTQYF. In DNA form, the CDR3 reads TGTGCCATCAGTGAGCCGCGACTAGCGGGGGAAAAGGGCGATACGCAGTATTTT.

A few counts support this clonotype. V is TRBV11-2 and J is TRBJ2-3; D is ambiguous. Germline CDR1 is SGHAT and CDR2 is FQNNGV. V lost 3 bases, J lost 0 bases, and 13 bases lay in between. The CDR3 runs to 16 residues. DNA of the CDR3: TGTGCCAGCAGCTTTATTTCGGGCGCTAGCACAGATACGCAGTATTTT. This translates into CASSFISGASTDTQYF.